Below are 13 T cell receptor beta chains sequenced from a single sample in a study of blood T cells in healthy people across ages. Primed by a sample-barcoded 5' primer and a J-beta primer mix, a second PCR proceeded for 7 to 11 cycles. TCRdb recomputed calls from the 5' RACE reads with MiXCR, one row per CDR3 protein. The sample lists roughly 800,000 distinct CDR3 sequences, roughly 25% occurring once. The sample was also linked to a second study, of T cells of mothers and their children.

The material sequenced was blood. These receptors all come from a boy aged 10-17 years in good health.

This clonotype appeared a few times. V and J are TRBV27 and TRBJ1-1; 7 bases match TRBD1. The trim removed 4 bases at V and 0 bases at J, leaving 8 bases unmatched. CDR1 is MNHEY and CDR2 is SMNVEV in the germline V gene (reference sequence). The CDR3 spans 16 residues. The CDR3 DNA is TGTGCCAGCAGTTCCTTGACAGGGACCGTGAACACTGAAGCTTTCTTT. It codes for CASSSLTGTVNTEAFF.

The V call is TRBV18, the J call TRBJ2-4; tentatively, D is TRBD2 (5 bases). Germline CDR1 and CDR2: KGHSH and LQKENI. V was trimmed by 0 bases and J by 0 bases, leaving 12 bases between them. The CDR3 spans 17 residues. CDR3 DNA: TGTGCCAGCTCACCACCTTCGGGGATAATAGCCAAAAACATTCAGTACTTC. Translated: CASSPPSGIIAKNIQYF.

Worth noting for this clonotype: A read error may produce the germline difference seen at one junction end. J is TRBJ2-1 and V is TRBV6-1; no clear D gene. Germline assignment: CDR1 MNHNS and CDR2 SASEGT. CDR3 length: 11 amino acids. The CDR3 loop reads CASSEIVGYVF. DNA for the CDR3: TGTGCCAGCAGTGAAATTGTTGGCTATGTCTTC.

The genes are TRBV6-2 or TRBV6-3 and TRBJ2-5, with D possibly TRBD2 on 6 matching bases. Trimming took off 4 bases at V and 4 bases at J, with 10 bases between the two ends. The CDR3 has 13 amino acids. Germline V gives CDR1 MNHEY, CDR2 SVGEGT. CDR3 loop: CASSSSGPETQYF. The CDR3 region has the DNA TGTGCCAGCAGTTCGAGCGGGCCAGAGACCCAGTACTTC.

The CDR3 DNA sequence: TGTGCCAGCAGCTTAGGGGTGGGCAGAGCGAACTACGAGCAGTACTTC. Translating gives CASSLGVGRANYEQYF. V and J are TRBV5-6 and TRBJ2-7; TRBD1 is a possible D gene (5 bases). The V gene lost 2 bases and the J gene lost 3 bases, with 18 bases spanning the gap. The CDR3 length is 16 residues. Germline assignment: CDR1 SGHDT and CDR2 YYEEEE.

This clonotype occurred a few times. The genes are TRBV15 and TRBJ2-1, with 7 positions matching TRBD2. With V trimmed by 0 bases and J by 3 bases, 2 bases remained unmatched. The CDR3 is made up of 15 amino acids. The germline V gene has CDR1 LNHNV and CDR2 YYDKDF (reference sequence). CDR3 coding DNA: TGTGCCACCAGCAGAGATCGCGGGGGCTACAATGAGCAGTTCTTC. It is translated as CATSRDRGGYNEQFF.

This rearrangement joins TRBV7-9 to TRBJ2-4; 7 nucleotides match TRBD1. In germline, CDR1 is SEHNR, CDR2 FQNEAQ (reference sequence). The J segment lost 2 bases and the V segment lost 3 bases, leaving 7 bases of the junction unmatched. The CDR3 is made up of 16 amino acids. The CDR3 nucleotides read TGTGCCAGCAGCTTCATTACAGGGGAAACCAAAAACATTCAGTACTTC. This gives the protein CASSFITGETKNIQYF.

The chain employs TRBV4-3 and TRBJ2-2, with no clear D. From germline, CDR1 is LGHNA and CDR2 YSLEER. Trimming took 3 bases from V and 0 from J, leaving 5 bases between them. The CDR3 runs 14 residues. The CDR3: CASSQPANTGELFF. In DNA form, the CDR3 reads TGCGCCAGCAGCCAGCCAGCGAACACCGGGGAGCTGTTTTTT.

This chain links TRBV25-1 with TRBJ1-4, with D unresolved. V lost 0 bases to trimming and J lost 0 bases, with 8 bases between them. The CDR3 is 16 residues long. The germline V gene has CDR1 MGHDK and CDR2 SYGVNS. This CDR3 reads CASSEYWAATNEKLFF. The CDR3 DNA reads as TGTGCCAGCAGTGAATATTGGGCTGCAACTAATGAAAAACTGTTTTTT. The variable domain in full, with the rest retrieved from reference TRBV25-1 and TRBJ1-4, is EADIYQTPRYLVIGTGKKITLECSQTMGHDKMYWYQQDPGMELHLIHYSYGVNSTEKGDLSSESTVSRIRTEHFPLTLESARPSHTSQYLCASSEYWAATNEKLFFGSGTQLSVL.

This chain connects TRBV20-1 to TRBJ2-3; D is unresolved. V was cut by 6 bases and J by 0 bases, with 13 bases left in between. There are 14 residues in the CDR3. Looked up from germline, CDR1 is DFQATT and CDR2 is SNEGSKA (reference sequence). In DNA form, the CDR3 reads TGCAGTGCAGACCCAAGATCTAGCACAGATACGCAGTATTTT. It translates to CSADPRSSTDTQYF.

The chain employs TRBV12-3 or TRBV12-4 and TRBJ2-1; D unclear. This CDR3 has 12 amino acids. The V and J ends lost 2 bases and 10 bases respectively, with 9 bases between them. The CDR3: CASSLFPREQFF. The CDR3 DNA reads as TGTGCCAGCAGTTTATTCCCCAGGGAGCAGTTCTTC.

There are a few counts of this clonotype. The chain joins TRBV6-1 to TRBJ2-3; D perhaps matches TRBD1 (5 bases). CDR1 is MNHNS, CDR2 SASEGT, per germline. V was shortened by 1 base and J by 2 bases, with 10 bases between the two germline ends. The CDR3 is 15 residues long. CDR3 residues: CASSEVRQPTDTQYF. CDR3 sequence (DNA): TGTGCCAGCAGTGAAGTTCGACAGCCCACAGATACGCAGTATTTT.

The chain recombines TRBV29-1 with TRBJ2-1; no firm D call. This CDR3 has 13 residues. V lost 5 bases and J 1 base, leaving 9 bases between the germline ends. Germline CDR1 SQVTM, CDR2 ANQGSEA. CDR3 residues: CSVRSASYNEQFF. The CDR3 nucleotides read TGCAGCGTTCGGTCAGCTTCCTACAATGAGCAGTTCTTC.